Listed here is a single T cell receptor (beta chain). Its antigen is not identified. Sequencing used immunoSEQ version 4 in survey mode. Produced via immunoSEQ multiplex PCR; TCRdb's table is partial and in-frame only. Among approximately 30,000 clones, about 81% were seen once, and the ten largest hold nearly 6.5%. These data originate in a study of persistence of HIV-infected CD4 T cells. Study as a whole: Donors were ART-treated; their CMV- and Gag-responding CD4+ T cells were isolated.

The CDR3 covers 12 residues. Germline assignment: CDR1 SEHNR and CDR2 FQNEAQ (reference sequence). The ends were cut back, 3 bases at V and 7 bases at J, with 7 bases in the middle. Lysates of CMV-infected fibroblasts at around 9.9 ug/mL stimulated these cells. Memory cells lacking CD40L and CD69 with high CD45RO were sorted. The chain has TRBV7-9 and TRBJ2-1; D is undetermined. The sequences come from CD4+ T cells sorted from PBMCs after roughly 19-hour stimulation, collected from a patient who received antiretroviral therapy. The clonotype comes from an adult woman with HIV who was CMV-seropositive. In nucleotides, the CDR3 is TGTGCCAGCAGCTTCACCCGAAATGAGCAGTTCTTC. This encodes CASSFTRNEQFF. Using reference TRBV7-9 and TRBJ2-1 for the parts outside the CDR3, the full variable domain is DTGVSQNPRHKITKRGQNVTFRCDPISEHNRLYWYRQTLGQGPEFLTYFQNEAQLEKSRLLSDRFSAERPKGSFSTLEIQRTEQGDSAMYLCASSFTRNEQFFGPGTRLTVL.